The present T cell receptor beta chain was sequenced within a study of CD8 T cell repertoires and HIV-1 epitope variants. Whole-study context: T cells were stimulated with Twenty-five Gag and Nef peptides separately. Tested: three Gag epitope families, Nef HW9 and YT9.

The study's findings and limits: Nef KF9 drew about five clonotypes and HW9 one, without TAALDMSHF responses.

The data were produced by immunoSEQ multiplex PCR, yet TCRdb's version contains in-frame clones alone and is incomplete. The sample includes tens of thousands of clones, just under 75% of them seen just once. The CDR3 spans 15 residues. Germline V gives CDR1 LNHNV, CDR2 YYDKDF (reference sequence). The ends were cut back, 5 bases at V and 6 bases at J, with 16 bases in the middle. To note about this clone: Antigen specificity is unknown.

This rearrangement joins TRBV15 to TRBJ1-4; perhaps TRBD1 as D (6 bases). Sample: uncultured baseline CD8+ T cells from peripheral blood mononuclear cells (PBMCs). The source of this sequence is a male donor with HIV. Here the CDR3 DNA reads TGTGCCACCAGCGGTTGGGACACCGGTGATGAAAAACTGTTTTTT. Protein product: CATSGWDTGDEKLFF. Looking up the rest from reference TRBV15 and TRBJ1-4 gives the full variable domain: DAMVIQNPRYQVTQFGKPVTLSCSQTLNHNVMYWYQQKSSQAPKLLFHYYDKDFNNEADTPDNFQSRRPNTSFCFLDIRSPGLGDTAMYLCATSGWDTGDEKLFFGSGTQLSVL.